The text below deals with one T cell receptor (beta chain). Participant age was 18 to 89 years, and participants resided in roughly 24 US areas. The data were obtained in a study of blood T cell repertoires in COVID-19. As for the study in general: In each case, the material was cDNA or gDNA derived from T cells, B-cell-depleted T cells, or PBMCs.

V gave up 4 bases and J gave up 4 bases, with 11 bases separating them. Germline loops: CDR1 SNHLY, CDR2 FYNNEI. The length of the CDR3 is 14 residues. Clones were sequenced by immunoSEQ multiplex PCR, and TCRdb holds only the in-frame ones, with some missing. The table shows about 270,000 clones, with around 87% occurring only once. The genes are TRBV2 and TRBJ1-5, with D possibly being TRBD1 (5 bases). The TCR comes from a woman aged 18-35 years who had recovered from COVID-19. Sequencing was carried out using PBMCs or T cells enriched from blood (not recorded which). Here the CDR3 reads CASSVAGQNQPQHF. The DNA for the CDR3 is TGTGCCAGCAGTGTGGCAGGGCAAAATCAGCCCCAGCATTTT. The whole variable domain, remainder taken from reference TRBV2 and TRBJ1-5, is EPEVTQTPSHQVTQMGQEVILRCVPISNHLYFYWYRQILGQKVEFLVSFYNNEISEKSEIFDDQFSVERPDGSNFTLKIRSTKLEDSAMYFCASSVAGQNQPQHFGDGTRLSIL.